A single sample gave rise to the 30 T cell receptor beta chains below, sequenced in a study of T cells expressing NK-cell markers. With the 5' RACE reads reprocessed, TCRdb shows one record per CDR3 protein and no DNA. The sample data list 500,000 to 600,000 distinct CDR3 sequences. Sequenced material: blood T cells: a sorted CD56 or NKG2C T cell subset, CD4+ or CD8+ T cells, or bulk PBMC T cells (not recorded which). The receptors come from a man younger than 30 in good health.

V is TRBV6-2 or TRBV6-3 and J is TRBJ2-5; the TCRdb D gene call, TRBD2, has no DNA to confirm it. The CDR3 covers 15 residues. Looked up from germline, CDR1 is MNHEY and CDR2 is SVGEGT. CDR3 loop: CASSTSAGGGETQYF.

The chain carries TRBV5-1 and TRBJ2-2. The CDR3 length is 17 residues. Germline-derived CDR1 and CDR2 are SGHRS and YFSETQ. Here the CDR3 reads CASSLVSGSANTGELFF.

The chain links TRBV12-3 or TRBV12-4 to TRBJ2-1; the TCRdb D gene call, TRBD1, has no DNA to confirm it. The CDR3 consists of 16 residues. The CDR3 reads CASSLWETGRGNEQFF.

V and J are TRBV6-5 and TRBJ2-1; with no DNA, the TCRdb D assignment of TRBD2 cannot be verified. Germline V gene data show CDR1 as MNHEY and CDR2 as SVGAGI. This CDR3 has 15 amino acids. This CDR3 is CASSYSRVGLNEQFF.

This rearrangement joins TRBV9 to TRBJ2-3; TCRdb calls TRBD1, which cannot be checked without DNA. Per germline, CDR1 SGDLS and CDR2 YYNGEE. CDR3 length: 14 residues. Here the CDR3 reads CASSPRAYTDTQYF. The whole variable domain, filled in from reference TRBV9 and TRBJ2-3, reads DSGVTQTPKHLITATGQRVTLRCSPRSGDLSVYWYQQSLDQGLQFLIQYYNGEERAKGNILERFSAQQFPDLHSELNLSSLELGDSALYFCASSPRAYTDTQYFGPGTRLTVL.

The rearrangement uses TRBV15 and TRBJ2-3; TCRdb calls TRBD2, which cannot be checked without DNA. Germline V gene data show CDR1 as LNHNV and CDR2 as YYDKDF (reference sequence). This CDR3 spans 18 amino acids. The CDR3 is CATSRDWRAGGPADTQYF.

The V gene is TRBV29-1, the J gene TRBJ2-1; TCRdb returns TRBD2, unconfirmable since there is no DNA. The CDR3 consists of 14 residues. Germline V gene data show CDR1 as SQVTM and CDR2 as ANQGSEA. CDR3 amino acids: CSVGSRLAGGPEFF.

This chain joins TRBV4-2 and TRBJ2-3; checking the TCRdb D call of TRBD2 is not possible without DNA. The CDR3 spans 15 residues. The germline V gene has CDR1 LGHNA and CDR2 YNFKEQ. This chain's CDR3 is CASTQREGGTDTQYF.

The chain uses TRBV9 and TRBJ2-3; checking the TCRdb D call of TRBD2 is not possible without DNA. Germline V gene data show CDR1 as SGDLS and CDR2 as YYNGEE. CDR3 length equals 17 residues. The CDR3 sequence is CASSTMSSGSVTDTQYF.

The chain combines TRBV3-1 with TRBJ1-2. CDR1 is LGHDT and CDR2 is YNNKEL in the germline V gene (reference sequence). CDR3 length: 13 amino acids. The CDR3 protein is CASSRPGSDGYTF.

The chain recombines TRBV25-1 with TRBJ2-1; TCRdb designates TRBD1, a call that cannot be tested without DNA. The CDR3 sequence is 16 residues long. Germline V gene data show CDR1 as MGHDK and CDR2 as SYGVNS. CDR3 sequence: CASSESWGRGTNEQFF.

The genes are TRBV20-1 and TRBJ2-1; TCRdb outputs TRBD1, but without DNA this stays unchecked. Germline assignment: CDR1 DFQATT and CDR2 SNEGSKA (reference sequence). The CDR3 has 16 residues. The CDR3 spells CSARDHLGRAKGEQFF.

The chain uses TRBV10-2 and TRBJ2-3. The germline V gene encodes CDR1 WSHSY and CDR2 SAAADI. CDR3 size: 15 residues. The CDR3 here is CASSEVGVGTDTQYF.

The chain couples TRBV6-2 or TRBV6-3 to TRBJ2-1; as DNA is missing, the TRBD1 call by TCRdb cannot be tested. Germline V gene lookup returns CDR1 MNHEY and CDR2 SVGEGT. This CDR3 is 17 amino acids long. The CDR3 loop reads CASSPGDRVVSYNEQFF.

The chain carries TRBV7-9 and TRBJ1-4. The germline V gene has CDR1 SEHNR and CDR2 FQNEAQ (reference sequence). This CDR3 is built from 16 residues. This CDR3 reads CASSSLSDGTNEKLFF. Full variable domain (remainder filled in from reference TRBV7-9 and TRBJ1-4): DTGVSQNPRHKITKRGQNVTFRCDPISEHNRLYWYRQTLGQGPEFLTYFQNEAQLEKSRLLSDRFSAERPKGSFSTLEIQRTEQGDSAMYLCASSSLSDGTNEKLFFGSGTQLSVL.

V and J are TRBV4-2 and TRBJ2-5; with no DNA, the TCRdb D assignment of TRBD2 cannot be verified. The CDR3 consists of 16 residues. Per the germline V gene, CDR1 is LGHNA and CDR2 is YNFKEQ. The CDR3 sequence: CASSRLTSGSQETQYF.

This CDR3 reads CASGPGLGLTDTQYF. This chain links TRBV2 with TRBJ2-3; the D call of TRBD2 rests on TCRdb alone, since no DNA is present to check it. Per germline, CDR1 SNHLY and CDR2 FYNNEI. The CDR3 length is 15 residues. Full variable domain (outside the CDR3, taken from reference TRBV2 and TRBJ2-3): EPEVTQTPSHQVTQMGQEVILRCVPISNHLYFYWYRQILGQKVEFLVSFYNNEISEKSEIFDDQFSVERPDGSNFTLKIRSTKLEDSAMYFCASGPGLGLTDTQYFGPGTRLTVL.

The CDR3 region is CASSLREDYNEQFF. The chain is built from TRBV5-1 and TRBJ2-1; without DNA, the TCRdb call of TRBD2 cannot be checked. This CDR3 comprises 14 residues. Germline V gene sequence: CDR1 SGHRS, CDR2 YFSETQ.

The J gene is TRBJ1-6, the V gene TRBV15. The germline gives CDR1 LNHNV, CDR2 YYDKDF (reference sequence). This CDR3 is 18 amino acids long. CDR3 amino acids: CATSRDLQGLSYNSPLHF. The full variable domain, in which reference TRBV15 and TRBJ1-6 provide the parts outside the CDR3, is DAMVIQNPRYQVTQFGKPVTLSCSQTLNHNVMYWYQQKSSQAPKLLFHYYDKDFNNEADTPDNFQSRRPNTSFCFLDIRSPGLGDTAMYLCATSRDLQGLSYNSPLHFGNGTRLTVT.

V and J are TRBV18 and TRBJ1-5; TCRdb designates TRBD1, a call that cannot be tested without DNA. From germline, CDR1 is KGHSH and CDR2 LQKENI. The CDR3 is made up of 13 amino acids. CDR3: CASSLGQYQPQHF.

V is TRBV12-3 or TRBV12-4 and J is TRBJ2-3; TCRdb selects TRBD2, and the lack of DNA leaves this call unchecked. The CDR3 spans 15 residues. This CDR3 reads CASSFKGGSTDTQYF.

The chain recombines TRBV5-1 with TRBJ2-1; TCRdb calls TRBD2, which cannot be checked without DNA. This CDR3 spans 17 amino acids. Germline V gene data show CDR1 as SGHRS and CDR2 as YFSETQ. The chain's CDR3 is CASSQKLAESSYNEQFF.

This chain connects TRBV12-3 or TRBV12-4 to TRBJ2-1; TCRdb selects TRBD2, and the lack of DNA leaves this call unchecked. The CDR3 contains 11 residues. CDR3 loop: CASSILAEQFF.

The rearrangement uses TRBV7-2 and TRBJ2-1. Germline V lookup: CDR1 SGHTA, CDR2 FQGNSA. This CDR3 contains 13 residues. CDR3 sequence: CASSFSRWSEQFF.

V usage is TRBV29-1 and J usage is TRBJ1-2; TCRdb names TRBD1, which stays unverified in the absence of DNA. CDR1 SQVTM and CDR2 ANQGSEA come from the germline V gene. The CDR3 has 14 amino acids. The CDR3 spells CSVDVTGWSYGYTF. The full variable domain, completed using reference TRBV29-1 and TRBJ1-2, is SAVISQKPSRDICQRGTSLTIQCQVDSQVTMMFWYRQQPGQSLTLIATANQGSEATYESGFVIDKFPISRPNLTFSTLTVSNMSPEDSSIYLCSVDVTGWSYGYTFGSGTRLTVV.

This chain uses TRBV12-3 or TRBV12-4 with TRBJ1-2. The CDR3 sequence is 13 residues long. The CDR3 protein is CASREVPNYGYTF.

CDR3 amino acids: CASSPGKRGYNEQFF. This chain uses TRBV7-2 with TRBJ2-1; TCRdb's D gene call, TRBD1, goes unchecked for lack of DNA. Germline V gene data show CDR1 as SGHTA and CDR2 as FQGNSA. There are 15 residues in the CDR3.

The chain couples TRBV20-1 to TRBJ2-1; TCRdb gives TRBD2 as the D gene, but with no DNA this cannot be confirmed. Germline CDR1 is DFQATT and CDR2 is SNEGSKA (reference sequence). The CDR3 is made up of 16 amino acids. CDR3 amino acids: CSARSPSSPTYNEQFF.

CDR3 protein: CASSLGLGGNEQFF. The chain employs TRBV12-3 or TRBV12-4 and TRBJ2-1; TCRdb names TRBD2, which stays unverified in the absence of DNA. The CDR3 totals 14 residues.

CDR3: CASSLSLQRELFF. The chain employs TRBV3-1 and TRBJ2-2. The germline V gene encodes CDR1 LGHDT and CDR2 YNNKEL (reference sequence). The CDR3 sequence is 13 residues long.